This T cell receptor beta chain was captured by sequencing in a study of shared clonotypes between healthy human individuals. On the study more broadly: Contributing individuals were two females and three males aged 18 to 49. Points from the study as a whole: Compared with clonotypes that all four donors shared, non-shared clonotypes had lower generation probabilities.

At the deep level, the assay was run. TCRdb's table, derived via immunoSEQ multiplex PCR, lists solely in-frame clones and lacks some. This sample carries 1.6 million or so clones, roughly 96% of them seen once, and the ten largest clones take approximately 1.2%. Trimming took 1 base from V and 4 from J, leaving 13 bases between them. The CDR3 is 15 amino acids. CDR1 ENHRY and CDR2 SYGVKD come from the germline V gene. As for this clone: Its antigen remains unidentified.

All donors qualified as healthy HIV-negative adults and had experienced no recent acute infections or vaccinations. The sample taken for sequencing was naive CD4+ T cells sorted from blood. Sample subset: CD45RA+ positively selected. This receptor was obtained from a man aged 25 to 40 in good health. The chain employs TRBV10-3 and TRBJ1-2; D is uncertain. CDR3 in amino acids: CAISELDGPIYGYTF. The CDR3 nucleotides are TGTGCCATCAGTGAGTTGGACGGGCCTATCTATGGCTACACCTTC.